These 18 T cell receptor beta chains were sequenced from one sample in a study of blood T cell repertoires in COVID-19 (dated by TCRdb to the early 2020s). The protocol used for the library was the immunoSEQ multiplex PCR assay. Sourced from immuneACCESS, this table was stored by TCRdb with only in-frame sequences that have V and J called. A share of the clones is absent; for the studies checked, an unresolved V gene accounts for under half, and the remainder has no known explanation. Recorded for this sample are a few hundred thousand clones; less than 90% of them occurred a single time. The ten largest account for 2% to 2.5% of the sample. The specimen sequenced was peripheral blood. The receptors here all came from a woman aged 50 to 60 with acute or convalescent COVID-19.

The CDR3 DNA reads as TGTGCCAGCAGTCTACAGGGACCCTACAATGAGCAGTTCTTC. This encodes CASSLQGPYNEQFF. The V and J genes are TRBV6-5 and TRBJ2-1, with D maybe TRBD1 (6 bases). Germline-derived CDR1 and CDR2 are MNHEY and SVGAGI. The CDR3 has 14 residues. V shed 5 bases and J shed 2 bases, with 10 bases lying between them.

J is TRBJ2-5 and V is TRBV10-3; D unclear. Deletions cut 0 bases from V and 4 bases from J, with 6 bases between. This CDR3 has 13 amino acids. Germline V lookup: CDR1 ENHRY, CDR2 SYGVKD. The CDR3 loop reads CAISESGLETQYF. The CDR3 DNA follows: TGTGCCATCAGTGAGTCCGGGTTAGAGACCCAGTACTTC.

The rearrangement joins TRBV12-3 or TRBV12-4 to TRBJ2-2; weak D call: TRBD2 (6 bases). The germline V and J ends were trimmed by 3 bases and 7 bases, with 9 bases remaining between them. CDR3 length equals 13 residues. The CDR3 reads CASSLTRGGELFF. CDR3 bases: TGTGCCAGCAGTTTGACGCGGGGCGGGGAGCTGTTTTTT.

This clone appeared a single time. This sequence joins TRBV7-2 and TRBJ2-3, with D tentatively TRBD1 (5 bases). V was cut by 5 bases and J by 5 bases, with 14 bases left in between. Germline values: CDR1 SGHTA, CDR2 FQGNSA. CDR3 length equals 14 residues. The CDR3 sequence: CASSNRATGDTQYF. CDR3 DNA: TGTGCCAGCAGCAATAGGGCCACAGGAGATACGCAGTATTTT.

The rearrangement links TRBV6-6 to TRBJ2-2; D not certain. Germline loops: CDR1 MNHNY, CDR2 SVGAGI (reference sequence). The CDR3 consists of 15 residues. Trimming removed 0 bases from V and 4 bases from J, with 9 bases in between. CDR3 DNA sequence: TGTGCCAGCAGTTACTCCCTAGTTTCCACCGGGGAGCTGTTTTTT. As protein: CASSYSLVSTGELFF.

CDR3 amino acids: CASSRPGGDTQYF. The CDR3 DNA reads TGTGCCAGCAGCAGACCAGGGGGTGATACGCAGTATTTT. The chain uses TRBV14 and TRBJ2-3, with TRBD1 identical over 7 bases. Germline V gene lookup returns CDR1 SGHDN and CDR2 FVKESK. V was clipped by 5 bases and J by 6 bases; unmatched bases: 5. This CDR3 region has 13 residues.

The chain has TRBV5-4 and TRBJ1-6; 9 bases are shared with TRBD1. V lost 4 bases, J lost 2 bases, and 7 bases stayed unmatched. The V gene's germline CDR1 is SGHNT and CDR2 YYREEE (reference sequence). The CDR3 length is 17 residues. CDR3: CASSPGTGIAYNSPLHF. The CDR3 nucleotides read TGTGCCAGCAGCCCTGGGACAGGGATCGCCTATAATTCACCCCTCCACTTT.

V usage is TRBV6-2 or TRBV6-3 and J usage is TRBJ1-2; the D gene is possibly TRBD1 (5 bases). This CDR3 has 17 residues. Germline values: CDR1 MNHEY, CDR2 SVGEGT. V was shortened by 2 bases and J by 3 bases, with 19 bases between the two germline ends. The CDR3 protein is CASSYPIQGRADYGYTF. The CDR3 coding sequence is TGTGCCAGCAGTTACCCTATCCAGGGCCGTGCTGACTATGGCTACACCTTC.

The rearrangement links TRBV4-3 to TRBJ2-3, with 7 bases that match TRBD2. The ends lost 4 bases at V and 3 bases at J; junction bases unmatched: 4. The CDR3 runs 14 residues. Germline CDR1 is LGHNA and CDR2 is YSLEER. CDR3 sequence reads: CASSRTGGTDTQYF. CDR3 DNA sequence: TGCGCCAGCAGCCGGACGGGGGGAACAGATACGCAGTATTTT.

In this sample, this clone turned up once. The rearrangement joins TRBV9 to TRBJ2-3; D is ambiguous. The CDR3 consists of 15 residues. Trimming removed 0 bases from V and 4 bases from J, with 12 bases in between. In germline, CDR1 is SGDLS, CDR2 YYNGEE. This chain's CDR3 is CASSVDGHEADTQYF. The CDR3, as DNA: TGTGCCAGCAGCGTAGACGGTCACGAGGCAGATACGCAGTATTTT. Looking up the rest from reference TRBV9 and TRBJ2-3 gives the full variable domain: DSGVTQTPKHLITATGQRVTLRCSPRSGDLSVYWYQQSLDQGLQFLIQYYNGEERAKGNILERFSAQQFPDLHSELNLSSLELGDSALYFCASSVDGHEADTQYFGPGTRLTVL.

The chain uses TRBV7-9 and TRBJ2-3, with 11 bases matching TRBD2. Germline loops: CDR1 SEHNR, CDR2 FQNEAQ (reference sequence). CDR3 size: 16 residues. The J segment lost 4 bases and the V segment lost 1 base, leaving 4 bases of the junction unmatched. CDR3 nucleotides: TGTGCCAGCAGCTTAGAGTTAGCGGGGGGGCCAGATACGCAGTATTTT. Protein: CASSLELAGGPDTQYF.

This clone came up once. The DNA of the CDR3 is TGTGCCAGCGGGGGGGGGAGGAACACTGAAGCTTTCTTT. Its protein product is CASGGGRNTEAFF. The chain uses TRBV25-1 and TRBJ1-1; tentatively, D is TRBD1 (5 bases). This CDR3 is built from 13 residues. Germline V gives CDR1 MGHDK, CDR2 SYGVNS. Trimming pared 8 bases from V and 1 base from J, leaving 11 bases between.

The rearrangement links TRBV19 to TRBJ1-2; D not certain. Germline CDR1 is LNHDA and CDR2 is SQIVND (reference sequence). The V gene lost 7 bases and the J gene lost 2 bases, with 17 bases spanning the gap. The CDR3 totals 15 residues. The CDR3 nucleotides are TGTGCCAGTAACCTAGCCCCACTAGGGAACTATGGCTACACCTTC. Its translation is CASNLAPLGNYGYTF.

This chain uses TRBV18 with TRBJ2-3, with TRBD2 matching 9 bases. The CDR3 is 15 residues long. CDR1 and CDR2 from the germline V gene are KGHSH and LQKENI. Trimming took 3 bases from V and 2 from J; bases not matched to a gene: 3. CDR3 protein: CASSPGLANTDTQYF. The CDR3, as DNA: TGTGCCAGCTCACCTGGACTAGCGAACACAGATACGCAGTATTTT. The full variable domain, with the rest looked up from reference TRBV18 and TRBJ2-3, is NAGVMQNPRHLVRRRGQEARLRCSPMKGHSHVYWYRQLPEEGLKFMVYLQKENIIDESGMPKERFSAEFPKEGPSILRIQQVVRGDSAAYFCASSPGLANTDTQYFGPGTRLTVL.

This chain uses TRBV6-5 with TRBJ1-2, with TRBD1 matching over 10 bases. The CDR3 covers 14 residues. V gave up 7 bases and J gave up 4 bases; unmatched junction bases: 6. The germline V gene has CDR1 MNHEY and CDR2 SVGAGI. CDR3: CASTLTGGGYGYTF. The DNA for the CDR3 is TGTGCCAGCACCCTGACAGGGGGCGGCTATGGCTACACCTTC.

V usage is TRBV6-6 and J usage is TRBJ2-3; the match to TRBD2 covers 9 bases. Germline assignment: CDR1 MNHNY and CDR2 SVGAGI (reference sequence). The CDR3 is 15 residues long. The V gene end was trimmed by 6 bases and the J gene end by 1 base; junction bases not matched to a gene: 5. CDR3 sequence reads: CASRMRTSGTDTQYF. The CDR3 DNA follows: TGTGCCAGCAGGATGAGGACTAGCGGCACAGATACGCAGTATTTT.

This clone appeared once. The rearrangement links TRBV19 to TRBJ2-2; the D gene is possibly TRBD2 (7 bases). The CDR3 loop spans 15 amino acids. Germline CDR1 and CDR2: LNHDA and SQIVND (reference sequence). V lost 5 bases, J lost 1 base, and 11 bases lay in between. CDR3 nucleotide sequence: TGTGCCAGTAGTCTGAGGGGGGGGAACACCGGGGAGCTGTTTTTT. It codes for CASSLRGGNTGELFF.

This chain joins TRBV3-1 (or the pseudogene TRBV3-2) and TRBJ2-7; a possible D gene is TRBD1 (5 bases). The CDR3 totals 15 residues. With 3 bases removed from V and 0 bases from J, the gap between germline ends came to 12 bases. CDR1 is LGHDT, CDR2 YNNKEL, per germline (reference sequence). The CDR3 loop reads CASSHAGRISYEQYF. CDR3 nucleotide sequence: TGTGCCAGCAGCCATGCAGGGCGGATCTCCTACGAGCAGTACTTC.